This T cell receptor beta chain comes out of a study of vaccination and CD4 T cells after COVID-19. As for the study in general: Six males and four females constituted the convalescent cohort, two of whom were Hispanic. Overall study results and limits: SARS-CoV-2-reactive clonotype medians increased from roughly 22 to 38, not significantly. Convalescent patients' vaccine-specific clones were spike mono-reactive in 304 of 307 cases. It was observed that, in convalescent patients, a median about 83% of reactive clones arose only post-vaccination.

This clonotype was counted only a few times. Antigen unknown. This CDR3 region has 15 residues. Unmatched junction bases numbered 6, after V lost 6 bases and J lost 3 bases. Germline V gene lookup returns CDR1 MNHEY and CDR2 SMNVEV (reference sequence). TCRdb recomputed calls from the PCR reads with MiXCR, one row per CDR3 protein. The sample holds 25,000 to 30,000 distinct CDR3 sequences, roughly 50% seen once. Noted time point: late sampling 161 to 241 days after vaccination in three convalescent patients. This clonotype was sampled from a human donor who had recovered from COVID-19. The chain carries TRBV27 and TRBJ2-1, with 9 positions matching TRBD2. The starting material was CD4+ T cells from blood, obtained about 7 months after SARS-CoV-2 vaccination. The CDR3 reads CASRIAGDHYNEQFF. CDR3 nucleotides: TGTGCCAGCAGGATAGCGGGAGACCACTACAATGAGCAGTTCTTC.